The rows below give T cell receptor beta chains drawn from one sample of a study of blood T cell repertoires in COVID-19. Data came from immunoSEQ multiplex PCR; TCRdb stores just in-frame clones and leaves some out. The sample yields roughly 190,000 clones, around 85% seen once. The specimen sequenced was peripheral blood. Source of these receptors: a woman aged 60-75 years with acute or convalescent COVID-19. Each CDR3 is given with its conserved first and last residue. Fields, in order: CDR3 protein, CDR3 DNA, clone size, V gene, D gene, J gene. D genes are given only for firm matches. Not every row has a clone size; where given, it reads once, few, many or a size class.

CDR3aa: CASSKQGARGYTF
CDR3nt: TGTGCCAGCAGTAAACAGGGGGCACGGGGCTACACCTTC
abundance: .
v_gene: TRBV12-3/TRBV12-4
d_gene: TRBD1
j_gene: TRBJ1-2

CDR3aa: CASSPGASGWADTQYF
CDR3nt: TGTGCCAGCAGCCCCGGGGCTAGCGGTTGGGCAGATACGCAGTATTTT
abundance: .
v_gene: TRBV9
d_gene: TRBD2
j_gene: TRBJ2-3

CDR3aa: CASSQVTGATDTQYF
CDR3nt: TGTGCCAGCAGCCAAGTGACAGGGGCCACAGATACGCAGTATTTT
abundance: once
v_gene: TRBV3-1/TRBV3-2
d_gene: TRBD1
j_gene: TRBJ2-3

CDR3aa: CAISDIAGVDTQYF
CDR3nt: TGTGCCATCAGTGATATAGCGGGAGTGGATACGCAGTATTTT
abundance: .
v_gene: TRBV10-3
d_gene: TRBD2
j_gene: TRBJ2-3

CDR3aa: CASSEGRGGNTEAFF
CDR3nt: TGTGCCAGCAGTGAAGGTAGGGGGGGGAACACTGAAGCTTTCTTT
abundance: .
v_gene: TRBV6-1
d_gene: .
j_gene: TRBJ1-1

CDR3aa: CASSPGLPYEQYF
CDR3nt: TGCGCCAGTAGTCCGGGACTCCCCTACGAGCAGTACTTC
abundance: few
v_gene: TRBV5-1
d_gene: .
j_gene: TRBJ2-7

CDR3aa: CASSQGQNTEAFF
CDR3nt: TGTGCCAGCAGCCAAGGTCAGAACACTGAAGCTTTCTTT
abundance: once
v_gene: TRBV3-1/TRBV3-2
d_gene: .
j_gene: TRBJ1-1

CDR3aa: CASWGGTSTGELFF
CDR3nt: TGTGCCTCCTGGGGGGGGACTTCTACCGGGGAGCTGTTTTTT
abundance: .
v_gene: TRBV30
d_gene: TRBD2
j_gene: TRBJ2-2

CDR3aa: CASSFGSSRGANVLTF
CDR3nt: TGTGCCAGCAGCTTCGGTTCTTCGAGGGGGGCCAACGTCCTGACTTTC
abundance: .
v_gene: TRBV5-4
d_gene: .
j_gene: TRBJ2-6

CDR3aa: CASSLTLNTEAFF
CDR3nt: TGTGCCAGCAGCCTTACACTGAACACTGAAGCTTTCTTT
abundance: .
v_gene: TRBV12-3/TRBV12-4
d_gene: .
j_gene: TRBJ1-1

CDR3aa: CASSEGRTGNTIYF
CDR3nt: TGTGCCAGCAGTGAAGGGAGAACTGGAAACACCATATATTTT
abundance: .
v_gene: TRBV2
d_gene: .
j_gene: TRBJ1-3

CDR3aa: CASRGTSGRAGTGELFF
CDR3nt: TGTGCCAGCAGGGGGACTAGCGGGAGGGCCGGCACCGGGGAGCTGTTTTTT
abundance: .
v_gene: TRBV28
d_gene: TRBD2
j_gene: TRBJ2-2

CDR3aa: CASSFQVLYQPQHF
CDR3nt: TGTGCCAGCAGCTTTCAGGTCCTATATCAGCCCCAGCATTTT
abundance: few
v_gene: TRBV5-8
d_gene: .
j_gene: TRBJ1-5

CDR3aa: CASSPTSGASYEQYF
CDR3nt: TGTGCCAGCAGCCCTACTAGCGGGGCCTCCTACGAGCAGTACTTC
abundance: .
v_gene: TRBV28
d_gene: TRBD2
j_gene: TRBJ2-7

CDR3aa: CASSPDRGRLETQYF
CDR3nt: TGTGCCAGCAGCCCGGACAGAGGGCGCCTAGAGACCCAGTACTTC
abundance: .
v_gene: TRBV13
d_gene: .
j_gene: TRBJ2-5

CDR3aa: CASSLATHREGYTF
CDR3nt: TGTGCCAGCAGCTTGGCGACACACCGGGAAGGCTACACCTTC
abundance: .
v_gene: TRBV5-4
d_gene: .
j_gene: TRBJ1-2

CDR3aa: CASSLSRVGNEKLFF
CDR3nt: TGTGCCAGCAGTTTATCGAGGGTGGGCAATGAAAAACTGTTTTTT
abundance: .
v_gene: TRBV27
d_gene: .
j_gene: TRBJ1-4

CDR3aa: CASSLRPGNEQFF
CDR3nt: TGTGCCAGCAGCCTGCGCCCTGGCAATGAGCAGTTCTTC
abundance: .
v_gene: TRBV11-2
d_gene: .
j_gene: TRBJ2-1

CDR3aa: CASSYGTSLDEQFF
CDR3nt: TGTGCCAGCAGTTACGGGACTAGCTTGGATGAGCAGTTCTTC
abundance: .
v_gene: TRBV27
d_gene: TRBD2
j_gene: TRBJ2-1

CDR3aa: CASSETGGRNEQFF
CDR3nt: TGTGCCAGCAGTGAGACGGGAGGGAGAAATGAGCAGTTCTTC
abundance: .
v_gene: TRBV2
d_gene: TRBD2
j_gene: TRBJ2-1

CDR3aa: CASINSADTEAFF
CDR3nt: TGTGCCAGCATAAACAGTGCAGACACTGAAGCTTTCTTT
abundance: .
v_gene: TRBV28
d_gene: .
j_gene: TRBJ1-1

CDR3aa: CASSPGTGYTEAFF
CDR3nt: TGTGCCAGCAGCCCCGGGACAGGATACACTGAAGCTTTCTTT
abundance: .
v_gene: TRBV7-9
d_gene: TRBD1
j_gene: TRBJ1-1

CDR3aa: CASGWGGQARGSGNTIYF
CDR3nt: TGTGCTAGTGGTTGGGGGGGACAGGCCCGCGGGTCTGGAAACACCATATATTTT
abundance: .
v_gene: TRBV12-5
d_gene: TRBD1
j_gene: TRBJ1-3

CDR3aa: CASSYPGQLSYNEQFF
CDR3nt: TGTGCCAGCAGTTACCCGGGACAACTCTCCTACAATGAGCAGTTCTTC
abundance: .
v_gene: TRBV6-2/TRBV6-3
d_gene: .
j_gene: TRBJ2-1

CDR3aa: CASSQLVGTSGPNEQFF
CDR3nt: TGTGCCAGCAGCCAATTAGTAGGGACTAGCGGCCCCAATGAGCAGTTCTTC
abundance: .
v_gene: TRBV3-1/TRBV3-2
d_gene: TRBD2
j_gene: TRBJ2-1

CDR3aa: CASSQDSQGWSPLHF
CDR3nt: TGTGCCAGCAGCCAAGATAGTCAGGGGTGGTCACCCCTCCACTTT
abundance: .
v_gene: TRBV4-2
d_gene: .
j_gene: TRBJ1-6

CDR3aa: CASSLLGRGEQYF
CDR3nt: TGTGCCAGCAGCCTACTAGGGAGGGGCGAGCAGTACTTC
abundance: .
v_gene: TRBV28
d_gene: TRBD2
j_gene: TRBJ2-7

CDR3aa: CATGREADYNEQFF
CDR3nt: TGTGCCACCGGGCGGGAAGCGGACTACAATGAGCAGTTCTTC
abundance: .
v_gene: TRBV2
d_gene: .
j_gene: TRBJ2-1

CDR3aa: CASSLDRGNSPLHF
CDR3nt: TGTGCCAGCAGCTTGGACAGGGGTAATTCACCCCTCCACTTT
abundance: .
v_gene: TRBV5-5
d_gene: TRBD1
j_gene: TRBJ1-6

CDR3aa: CASSFGTGLSSGANVLTF
CDR3nt: TGTGCCAGCAGCTTCGGGACAGGCCTGAGCTCTGGGGCCAACGTCCTGACTTTC
abundance: .
v_gene: TRBV11-3
d_gene: TRBD1
j_gene: TRBJ2-6

CDR3aa: CASSRGQTSNYGYTF
CDR3nt: TGTGCCAGCAGCAGGGGACAGACAAGTAACTATGGCTACACCTTC
abundance: .
v_gene: TRBV7-9
d_gene: TRBD1
j_gene: TRBJ1-2

CDR3aa: CASCPALLGPGELFF
CDR3nt: TGTGCCAGTTGTCCAGCGTTACTAGGACCCGGGGAGCTGTTTTTT
abundance: .
v_gene: TRBV19
d_gene: .
j_gene: TRBJ2-2

CDR3aa: CSASSSVYEQYF
CDR3nt: TGCAGTGCTAGTAGCAGCGTGTACGAGCAGTACTTC
abundance: .
v_gene: TRBV20-1
d_gene: .
j_gene: TRBJ2-7

CDR3aa: CASSFQAGEGYEQYF
CDR3nt: TGTGCCAGCAGCTTCCAAGCGGGGGAAGGCTACGAGCAGTACTTC
abundance: .
v_gene: TRBV7-9
d_gene: TRBD2
j_gene: TRBJ2-7

CDR3aa: CASSHQTSAGELFF
CDR3nt: TGTGCCAGCAGCCACCAGACTAGCGCCGGGGAGCTGTTTTTT
abundance: .
v_gene: TRBV3-1/TRBV3-2
d_gene: TRBD2
j_gene: TRBJ2-2

CDR3aa: CASSGLAGGYNEQFF
CDR3nt: TGTGCCAGCAGCGGGCTAGCGGGAGGCTACAATGAGCAGTTCTTC
abundance: .
v_gene: TRBV7-8
d_gene: TRBD2
j_gene: TRBJ2-1

CDR3aa: CASSHRSQAFF
CDR3nt: TGTGCCAGCAGCCACAGGTCCCAGGCTTTCTTT
abundance: .
v_gene: TRBV5-4
d_gene: .
j_gene: TRBJ1-1

CDR3aa: CATCRELNEKLFF
CDR3nt: TGTGCCACCTGTCGGGAGCTTAATGAAAAACTGTTTTTT
abundance: .
v_gene: TRBV15
d_gene: .
j_gene: TRBJ1-4

CDR3aa: CASSLDRGFTEAFF
CDR3nt: TGTGCCAGCAGCCTTGACAGGGGATTCACTGAAGCTTTCTTT
abundance: .
v_gene: TRBV7-8
d_gene: TRBD1
j_gene: TRBJ1-1

CDR3aa: CSVGTAGGSHNEQFF
CDR3nt: TGCAGCGTTGGAACCGCTGGTGGTAGCCACAATGAGCAGTTCTTC
abundance: .
v_gene: TRBV29-1
d_gene: .
j_gene: TRBJ2-1

CDR3aa: CASNGGQSYEQYF
CDR3nt: TGTGCCAGCAATGGCGGACAGAGCTACGAGCAGTACTTC
abundance: .
v_gene: TRBV6-5
d_gene: .
j_gene: TRBJ2-7